Listed below are T cell receptor beta chains from one sample, sequenced in a study of blood T cell repertoires in COVID-19. Clones were read by immunoSEQ multiplex PCR, and TCRdb kept only the in-frame ones, dropping some. The sample consists of over 100,000 clones, about four fifths of them appearing once. The sample taken for sequencing was peripheral blood. These receptors originate from a man aged 40-50 years with active or convalescent COVID-19. The conserved cysteine and the conserved F or W are not part of the CDR3 here.

>TRBJ1-4|TRBV6-1
ASSDVLNEKLF
>TRBJ2-7|TRBV7-2
ASSRGTGRNEQY
>TRBJ2-6|TRBV5-1
ASGQGSSGANVLT
>TRBJ2-5|TRBV7-2
ASSMGTSGGVETQY
>TRBJ2-2|TRBV2
ASSVTSGGTGELF
>TRBJ2-7|TRBV9
ASSVGSDTHEQY
>TRBJ2-3|TRBV4-1
ASSQAGGRKISDTQY
>TRBJ2-2|TRBV25-1
ASSPYRANTGELF
>TRBJ1-1|TRBV6-1
ASSEAGLSTEAF
>TRBJ1-5|TRBV6-2/TRBV6-3
ASSYSGGQKVQPQH
>TRBJ2-1|TRBV6-5
ASRGTGRNEQF
>TRBJ1-1|TRBV7-2
ASSLGPENTEAF
>TRBJ2-3|TRBV4-3
ASSQGGGTDTQY
>TRBJ2-7|TRBV3-1/TRBV3-2
ASSQGGGSTYEQY
>TRBJ2-3|TRBV24-1
ATSVGAGVTDTQY
>TRBJ2-6|TRBV5-6
ASSPLDRVGGANVLT
>TRBJ1-2|TRBV5-5
ASSSQGNYGYT
>TRBJ2-2|TRBV25-1
ASSGGQGLSGELF
>TRBJ1-4|TRBV5-1
ASSLAEQGEEKLF
>TRBJ1-6|TRBV3-1/TRBV3-2
ASSLGQNNSPLH
>TRBJ2-2|TRBV9
ASSVAPPRTSGGAGELF
>TRBJ1-5|TRBV25-1
ASSEWGGTQPQH
>TRBJ1-1|TRBV7-3
ASSSRQGVFTEAF
>TRBJ1-2|TRBV18
ASSPGTDANYGYT
>TRBJ2-7|TRBV6-5
ASSSDREEQY
>TRBJ1-1|TRBV28
ASRDRAPLEAF
>TRBJ2-5|TRBV21-1
ASSKGSASGDSGTQY
>TRBJ1-2|TRBV5-6
ASSSGLANYGYT
>TRBJ2-3|TRBV18
ASSLGTSGTDTQY